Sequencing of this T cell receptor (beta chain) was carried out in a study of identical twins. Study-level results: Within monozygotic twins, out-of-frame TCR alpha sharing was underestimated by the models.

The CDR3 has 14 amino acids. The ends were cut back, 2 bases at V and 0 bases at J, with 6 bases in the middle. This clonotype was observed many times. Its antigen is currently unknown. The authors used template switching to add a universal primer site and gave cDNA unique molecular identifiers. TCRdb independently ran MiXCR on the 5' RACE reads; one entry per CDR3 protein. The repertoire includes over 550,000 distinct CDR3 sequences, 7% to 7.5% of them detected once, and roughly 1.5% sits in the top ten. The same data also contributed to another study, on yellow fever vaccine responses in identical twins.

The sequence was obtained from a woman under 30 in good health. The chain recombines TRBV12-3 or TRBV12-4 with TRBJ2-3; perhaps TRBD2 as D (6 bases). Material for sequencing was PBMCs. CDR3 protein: CASSLTSSTDTQYF. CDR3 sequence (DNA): TGTGCCAGCAGTTTAACTAGCAGCACAGATACGCAGTATTTT.